These 20 T cell receptor beta chains came from one sample sequenced in a study of early stage breast cancer tumors. Method: immunoSEQ multiplex PCR; TCRdb's copy keeps in-frame clones and lacks some. The profile shows approximately 50,000 clones, roughly 80% of them singletons. Input material: blood. These receptors were collected from a person aged 30 to 40 with breast cancer.

This rearrangement joins TRBV19 to TRBJ2-3; D remains unclear. Germline V gives CDR1 LNHDA, CDR2 SQIVND (reference sequence). CDR3 size: 14 residues. The V gene lost 5 bases and the J gene lost 0 bases, with 9 bases spanning the gap. This CDR3 reads CASSSPHSTDTQYF. The CDR3 DNA sequence: TGTGCCAGTAGTTCCCCTCATAGCACAGATACGCAGTATTTT.

This clone was counted a few times. The genes are TRBV7-9 and TRBJ1-1; D gene ambiguous. Germline V lookup: CDR1 SEHNR, CDR2 FQNEAQ (reference sequence). V dropped 2 bases and J dropped 2 bases, with 0 bases sitting between them. This CDR3 is 11 amino acids long. CDR3: CASSLNTEAFF. The CDR3 nucleotides read TGTGCCAGCAGCTTAAACACTGAAGCTTTCTTT.

V usage is TRBV5-1 and J usage is TRBJ2-1; D unresolved. Looked up from germline, CDR1 is SGHRS and CDR2 is YFSETQ. CDR3 length: 11 amino acids. Trimming stripped 2 bases from V and 8 bases from J, with 5 bases between. In nucleotides, the CDR3 is TGCGCCAGCAGCTTTTTTGATGAGCAGTTCTTC. Translated, it gives CASSFFDEQFF.

The chain combines TRBV30 with TRBJ1-4, with D possibly matching TRBD1 (5 bases). Germline V gene sequence: CDR1 GTSNPN, CDR2 SVGIG (reference sequence). The CDR3 is made up of 17 amino acids. V lost 2 bases and J lost 0, with 16 bases in between. CDR3 sequence: CAWSPGGGRSTNEKLFF. In nucleotides, the CDR3 is TGTGCCTGGAGTCCGGGGGGGGGTCGGTCAACTAATGAAAAACTGTTTTTT.

The chain employs TRBV7-9 and TRBJ1-4; D not resolved. Germline CDR1 is SEHNR and CDR2 is FQNEAQ (reference sequence). CDR3 size: 14 residues. Trimming stripped 0 bases from V and 4 bases from J, with 6 bases between. This CDR3 reads CASSLASSNEKLFF. Written as DNA, the CDR3 is TGTGCCAGCAGCTTAGCGAGCAGTAATGAAAAACTGTTTTTT.

The chain uses TRBV21-1 and TRBJ1-1; TRBD1 is the table's D call, not checked against the DNA. TRBV21-1 is described as a pseudogene. CDR3 size: 16 residues. CDR3 sequence reads: CARLADRGRVNTEAFF. The CDR3 bases are TGTGCCAGGCTCGCGGACAGGGGTCGGGTGAACACTGAAGCTTTCTTT.

This chain uses TRBV27 with TRBJ2-3; tentatively, D is TRBD2 (6 bases). Trimming cost V 1 base and J 3 bases, with 17 bases left between them. Germline CDR1 reads MNHEY; CDR2 reads SMNVEV (reference sequence). The CDR3 spans 17 residues. The CDR3 reads CASSLWSGGTGTDTQYF. The CDR3, as DNA: TGTGCCAGCAGTTTATGGAGTGGCGGGACTGGGACAGATACGCAGTATTTT.

The chain employs TRBV7-9 and TRBJ2-7, with a weak D call TRBD1 (6 bases). The CDR3 has 14 residues. Trimming took 5 bases from V and 1 from J, leaving 12 bases between them. CDR1 and CDR2 (germline): SEHNR, FQNEAQ (reference sequence). In DNA form, the CDR3 reads TGTGCCAGCAGCGAAACAGGGTCATCCTACGAGCAGTACTTC. Translation gives CASSETGSSYEQYF.

V usage is TRBV12-5 and J usage is TRBJ2-1, with 10 bases lining up with TRBD2. Germline CDR1 and CDR2: LGHNT and FRNRAP. The CDR3 consists of 14 residues. With 4 bases clipped from V and 5 bases from J, the junction kept 2 bases outside the gene matches. CDR3 coding DNA: TGTGCTAGTGGTTCCGGACTAGCGGACAATGAGCAGTTCTTC. Its protein is CASGSGLADNEQFF.

Points on this clone: The junction departs from germline at one end; a sequencing error may be responsible. The genes are TRBV4-1 and TRBJ2-7; tentative D call: TRBD2 (8 bases). Per germline, CDR1 MGHRA and CDR2 YSYEKL. This CDR3 is 13 amino acids long. The CDR3 coding sequence is TGCGCCAGCAGCCATGCAGGGGGGTCGGGACTAGGGTTC. Encoded protein: CASSHAGGSGLGF.

This clone was seen a single time. The chain joins TRBV29-1 to TRBJ1-1; D ambiguous. Trimming pared 2 bases from V and 0 bases from J, leaving 7 bases between. The CDR3 has 13 residues. Germline CDR1 is SQVTM and CDR2 is ANQGSEA. CDR3 bases: TGCAGCGTTGAATTACTTTTGAACACTGAAGCTTTCTTT. Amino acid sequence: CSVELLLNTEAFF. The full variable domain, rest sourced from reference TRBV29-1 and TRBJ1-1, is SAVISQKPSRDICQRGTSLTIQCQVDSQVTMMFWYRQQPGQSLTLIATANQGSEATYESGFVIDKFPISRPNLTFSTLTVSNMSPEDSSIYLCSVELLLNTEAFFGQGTRLTVV.

This clone showed up just once. The rearrangement joins TRBV6-5 to TRBJ2-2; no firm D call. V lost 0 bases, J lost 1 base, and 9 bases lay in between. The CDR3 extends over 16 amino acids. Germline V CDR1 and CDR2: MNHEY, SVGAGI. The CDR3 DNA is TGTGCCAGCAGTTACTCGAGACGGCTGAACACCGGGGAGCTGTTTTTT. The encoded protein is CASSYSRRLNTGELFF.

This rearrangement joins TRBV6-5 to TRBJ1-2, with a tentative D call TRBD1 (5 bases). The germline V gene encodes CDR1 MNHEY and CDR2 SVGAGI. V lost 2 bases and J lost 2, with 6 bases in between. The CDR3 has 13 residues. The CDR3 DNA is TGTGCCAGCAGTTACCCAGGGAACTATGGCTACACCTTC. It codes for CASSYPGNYGYTF.

The chain carries TRBV15 and TRBJ2-7; 12 nucleotides align to TRBD2. This CDR3 comprises 19 residues. Germline loops: CDR1 LNHNV, CDR2 YYDKDF (reference sequence). After removal of 5 bases from V and 2 bases from J, the junction contained 16 bases not matched to a gene. The CDR3 region is CATSRISTSGSLTAYEQYF. CDR3 DNA: TGTGCCACCAGCCGAATTTCGACTAGCGGGAGCCTCACCGCCTACGAGCAGTACTTC.

The chain employs TRBV7-9 and TRBJ1-5; 7 bases are shared with TRBD1. The length of the CDR3 is 14 residues. V lost 5 bases, J lost 5 bases, and 6 bases stayed unmatched. CDR1 is SEHNR, CDR2 FQNEAQ, per germline (reference sequence). CDR3 amino acids: CASSTTGVHQPQHF. DNA of the CDR3: TGTGCCAGCAGCACAACAGGGGTCCATCAGCCCCAGCATTTT.

The V gene is TRBV5-8, the J gene TRBJ2-7; tentative D call: TRBD2 (6 bases). The CDR3 length is 16 residues. Per the germline V gene, CDR1 is SGHTS and CDR2 is YDEGEE. V dropped 5 bases and J dropped 0 bases, with 18 bases sitting between them. CDR3 sequence: CASRLLDGGGSYEQYF. The CDR3, as DNA: TGTGCCAGCAGATTGTTGGACGGGGGAGGCTCCTACGAGCAGTACTTC.

Written as DNA, the CDR3 is TGCGCCAGCAGCTTGGTGCGGGCGGATGACACTGAAGCTTTCTTT. Its translation: CASSLVRADDTEAFF. V and J are TRBV5-1 and TRBJ1-1, with D uncertain. Germline V gene data show CDR1 as SGHRS and CDR2 as YFSETQ. This CDR3 comprises 15 residues. Deletions cut 0 bases from V and 3 bases from J, with 12 bases between. Full variable domain (remainder filled in from reference TRBV5-1 and TRBJ1-1): KAGVTQTPRYLIKTRGQQVTLSCSPISGHRSVSWYQQTPGQGLQFLFEYFSETQRNKGNFPGRFSGRQFSNSRSEMNVSTLELGDSALYLCASSLVRADDTEAFFGQGTRLTVV.

The J gene is TRBJ1-4, the V gene TRBV15, with D perhaps matching TRBD1 (6 bases). Germline V lookup: CDR1 LNHNV, CDR2 YYDKDF (reference sequence). The V and J ends lost 8 bases and 7 bases respectively, with 38 bases between them. This CDR3 spans 21 amino acids. The CDR3 sequence: CATDKWPRDTASALTLEKLFF. In nucleotides, the CDR3 is TGTGCCACCGACAAGTGGCCCCGGGACACAGCCTCGGCCCTAACCCTTGAAAAACTGTTTTTT. Together with reference TRBV15 and TRBJ1-4, the CDR3 gives the full variable domain: DAMVIQNPRYQVTQFGKPVTLSCSQTLNHNVMYWYQQKSSQAPKLLFHYYDKDFNNEADTPDNFQSRRPNTSFCFLDIRSPGLGDTAMYLCATDKWPRDTASALTLEKLFFGSGTQLSVL.

The chain joins TRBV2 to TRBJ1-2; D gene unclear. V was cut by 4 bases and J by 1 base, with 13 bases left in between. This CDR3 is 15 amino acids long. Germline V gene lookup returns CDR1 SNHLY and CDR2 FYNNEI. CDR3 residues: CASSAWELLNYGYTF. The DNA for the CDR3 is TGTGCCAGCAGTGCCTGGGAGCTACTTAACTATGGCTACACCTTC.

The rearrangement links TRBV10-3 to TRBJ2-7; TRBD2 agrees at 14 bases. Germline values: CDR1 ENHRY, CDR2 SYGVKD. The CDR3 totals 17 residues. V shed 0 bases and J 2 bases; nucleotides not matched to a gene: 3. Here the CDR3 reads CAISESTSGRDPYEQYF. In nucleotides, the CDR3 is TGTGCCATCAGTGAGTCGACTAGCGGGAGGGATCCCTACGAGCAGTACTTC.